This T cell receptor beta chain was identified during a study of OX40 agonist ivuxolimab in advanced cancers. Whole-study context: Dose-escalation cases comprised hepatocellular carcinoma, melanoma, renal cell or head and neck cancer.

This CDR3 spans 12 amino acids. The V and J ends lost 7 bases and 10 bases respectively, with 11 bases between them. CDR1 and CDR2 (germline): MNHNY, SVGAGI (reference sequence). TCRdb's copy holds only in-frame clones and misses some; the assay was immunoSEQ multiplex PCR. This sample has 65,000 to 90,000 clones; about 88% occur once, and the top ten carry around 0.78%. As concerns this clone: Its antigen is not known.

General observations from the study: By week 6 at 0.1 to 3.0 mg/kg, blood CD4+ and CD8+ T cells had expanded clonally.

The chain has TRBV6-6 and TRBJ1-6; the D is unclear. Specimen: CD4+ or CD8+ T cells sorted from blood, collected in a trial of the OX40 agonist ivuxolimab. This sequence was found in an adult with an advanced solid tumor such as melanoma, head and neck, liver or kidney cancer. The CDR3 nucleotides read TGTGCCAGCAAACAAGGTGAATCACCCCTCCACTTT. Its protein is CASKQGESPLHF.